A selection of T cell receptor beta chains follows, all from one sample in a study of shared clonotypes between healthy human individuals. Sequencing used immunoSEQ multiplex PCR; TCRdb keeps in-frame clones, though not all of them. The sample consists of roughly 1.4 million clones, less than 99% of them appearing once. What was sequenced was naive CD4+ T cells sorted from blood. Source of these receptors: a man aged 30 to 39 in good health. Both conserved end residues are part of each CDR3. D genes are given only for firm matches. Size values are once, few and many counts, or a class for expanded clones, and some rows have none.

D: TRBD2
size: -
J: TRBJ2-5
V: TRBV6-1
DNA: TGTGCCAGCAGTGGTTTAGCGGGAGTGGAAGAGACCCAGTACTTC
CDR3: CASSGLAGVEETQYF

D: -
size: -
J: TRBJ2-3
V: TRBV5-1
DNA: TGCGCCAGCACCAACCGGGGCTGGCCCACAGATACGCAGTATTTT
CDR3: CASTNRGWPTDTQYF

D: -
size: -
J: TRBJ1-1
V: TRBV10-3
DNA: TGTGCCATCAGTGAAATGGGGAAGAACACTGAAGCTTTCTTT
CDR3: CAISEMGKNTEAFF

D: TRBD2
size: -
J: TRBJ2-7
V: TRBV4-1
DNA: TGCGCCAGCAGCCCGTTCCCCAAGCGGGAGGGTTACGAGCAGTACTTC
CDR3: CASSPFPKREGYEQYF

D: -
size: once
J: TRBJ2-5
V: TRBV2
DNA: TGTGCCAGCAGTGAGAGAGACCAAGAGACCCAGTACTTC
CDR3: CASSERDQETQYF

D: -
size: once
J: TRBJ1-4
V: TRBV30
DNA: TGTGCCTGGAGCGATGATTTGGAAAAACTGTTTTTT
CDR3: CAWSDDLEKLFF

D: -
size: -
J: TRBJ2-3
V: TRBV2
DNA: TGTGCCAGCATAAGAGGCCGGGCAGATACGCAGTATTTT
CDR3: CASIRGRADTQYF

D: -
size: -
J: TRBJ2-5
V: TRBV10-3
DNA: TGTGCCATCAGTGAGGGAAAGACCCGAACCCTGGAGACCCAGTACTTC
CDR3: CAISEGKTRTLETQYF

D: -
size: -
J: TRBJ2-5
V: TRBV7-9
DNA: TGTGCCAGCAGCTTTGTAGCGTATGAGACCCAGTACTTC
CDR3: CASSFVAYETQYF

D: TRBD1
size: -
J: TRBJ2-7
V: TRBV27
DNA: TGTGCCAGCAGTCTTCAGGGGGTCTCCTACGAGCAGTACTTC
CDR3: CASSLQGVSYEQYF

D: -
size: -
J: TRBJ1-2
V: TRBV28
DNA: TGTGCCAGCACCTTGACGGCTAACTATGGCTACACCTTC
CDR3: CASTLTANYGYTF

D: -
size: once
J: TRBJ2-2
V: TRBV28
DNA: TGTGCCAGCAGTAAAAACCCACCTTATGGGGCTAACACCGGGGAGCTGTTTTTT
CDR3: CASSKNPPYGANTGELFF

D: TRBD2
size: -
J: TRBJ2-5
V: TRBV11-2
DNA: TGTGCCAGCAGCCCCAAGGGACTAGCGGGAGTGCAAGAGACCCAGTACTTC
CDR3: CASSPKGLAGVQETQYF

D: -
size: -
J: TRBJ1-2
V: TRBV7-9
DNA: TGTGCCAGCAGCTTCAAAGGAGAGTCCCCCTACACCTTC
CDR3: CASSFKGESPYTF

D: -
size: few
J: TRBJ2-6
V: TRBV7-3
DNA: TGTGCCAGCAGCCCTGCGGGTGGCAACGTCCTGACTTTC
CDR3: CASSPAGGNVLTF

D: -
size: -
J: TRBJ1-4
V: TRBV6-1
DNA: TGTGCCAGCAGCCAGATACCCGCAACTAATGAAAAACTGTTTTTT
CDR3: CASSQIPATNEKLFF

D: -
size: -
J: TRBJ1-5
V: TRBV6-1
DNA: TGTGCCGACGGCATTTATAGCAATCAGCCCCAGCATTTT
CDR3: CADGIYSNQPQHF

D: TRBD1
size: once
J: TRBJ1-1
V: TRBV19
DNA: TGTGCCAGTAAGGGACAGGGTAAGACTGAAGCTTTCTTT
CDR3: CASKGQGKTEAFF

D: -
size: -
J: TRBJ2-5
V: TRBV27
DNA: TGTGCCAGCAGTTTAGGGGGCCCTCCGGGGACCCAGTACTTC
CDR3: CASSLGGPPGTQYF

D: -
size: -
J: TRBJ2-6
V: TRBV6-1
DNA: TGTGCCAGCAGTGCCCCTGGGGGGCCCACTGGGGCCAACGTCCTGACTTTC
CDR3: CASSAPGGPTGANVLTF

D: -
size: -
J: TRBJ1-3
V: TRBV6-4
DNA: TGTGCCAGCACTGACTCCTCTGGAAACACCATATATTTT
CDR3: CASTDSSGNTIYF

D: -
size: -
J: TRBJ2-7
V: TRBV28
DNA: TGTGCCAGCAGTCCATGGGGGGCCCGCTACGAGCAGTACTTC
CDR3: CASSPWGARYEQYF

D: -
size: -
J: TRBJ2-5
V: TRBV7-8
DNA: TGTGCCAGCAGCTTACGATTAACAAGACCCCAAGAGACCCAGTACTTC
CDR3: CASSLRLTRPQETQYF

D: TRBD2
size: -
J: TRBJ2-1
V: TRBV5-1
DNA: TGCGCCAGCAGTGGTGGACTAGCGGGAGGCTCCCTCGAAGAGGAGCAGTTCTTC
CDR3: CASSGGLAGGSLEEEQFF

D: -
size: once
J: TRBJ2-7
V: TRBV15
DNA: TGTGCCACCAGCAGAGAGGTGGGCGGATCCTACGAGCAGTACTTC
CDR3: CATSREVGGSYEQYF

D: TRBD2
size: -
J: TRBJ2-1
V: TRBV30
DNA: TGTGCCTGGAGTTTGTGGGAGGGCCTCAATGAGCAGTTCTTC
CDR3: CAWSLWEGLNEQFF

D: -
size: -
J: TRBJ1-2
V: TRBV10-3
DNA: TGTGCCTCACAACCAGGGAACTATGGCTACACCTTC
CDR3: CASQPGNYGYTF

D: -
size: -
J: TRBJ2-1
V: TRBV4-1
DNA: TGCGCCAGCAGCCAAGAGGGGGGGCCCTACAATGAGCAGTTCTTC
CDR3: CASSQEGGPYNEQFF

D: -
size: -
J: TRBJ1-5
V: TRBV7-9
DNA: TGTGCCAGCAGTCAGTCGGGAATGGGGCCCCAGCATTTT
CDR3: CASSQSGMGPQHF

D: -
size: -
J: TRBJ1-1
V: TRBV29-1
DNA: TGCAGCGTTGTTGGGACTGAAGCTTTCTTT
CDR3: CSVVGTEAFF

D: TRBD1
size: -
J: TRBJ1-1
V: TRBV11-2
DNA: TGTGCCAGCAGCCCCGACAGGGGGAGCACTGAAGCTTTCTTT
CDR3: CASSPDRGSTEAFF

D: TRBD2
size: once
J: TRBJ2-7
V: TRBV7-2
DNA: TGTGCCAGCAGACGACGGACTAGCGGGAGTGGGGTCTACGAGCAGTACTTC
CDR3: CASRRRTSGSGVYEQYF

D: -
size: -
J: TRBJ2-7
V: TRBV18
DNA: TGTGCCAGCTCACCACGTCAAGAATACGAGCAGTACTTC
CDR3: CASSPRQEYEQYF

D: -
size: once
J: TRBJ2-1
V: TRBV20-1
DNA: TGCAGTGCTAGGGTCCACAATGAGCAGTTCTTC
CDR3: CSARVHNEQFF

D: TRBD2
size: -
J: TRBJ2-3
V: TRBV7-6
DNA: TGTGCCAGCAGCTTGGGACTAGCGTTCAGCACAGATACGCAGTATTTT
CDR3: CASSLGLAFSTDTQYF

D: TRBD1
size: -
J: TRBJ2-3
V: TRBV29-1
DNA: TGCAGCGTTACGACAGGGGCAGATACGCAGTATTTT
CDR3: CSVTTGADTQYF

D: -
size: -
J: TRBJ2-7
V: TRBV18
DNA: TGTGCCAGCTCACCGTTAGAGGGTGGGTACGAGCAGTACTTC
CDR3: CASSPLEGGYEQYF

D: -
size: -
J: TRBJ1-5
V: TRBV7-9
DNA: TGTGCCAGCAGCTTAAACGCGGGTATCCAGCCCCAGCATTTT
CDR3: CASSLNAGIQPQHF

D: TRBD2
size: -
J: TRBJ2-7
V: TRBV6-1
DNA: TGTGCCAGCAGTGTTTTCGCCCGAGGGGCTAGCGGGTCCTACGAGCAGTACTTC
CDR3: CASSVFARGASGSYEQYF

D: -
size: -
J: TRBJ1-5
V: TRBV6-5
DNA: TGTGCCAGCAGGGCAGCCGACAATCAGCCCCAGCATTTT
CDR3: CASRAADNQPQHF

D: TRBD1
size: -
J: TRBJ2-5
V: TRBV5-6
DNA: TGTGCCAGCAGCTTGTCAACAGGGGGCGTAGAGACCCAGTACTTC
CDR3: CASSLSTGGVETQYF

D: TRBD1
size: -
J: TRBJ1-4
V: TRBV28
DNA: TGTGCCAGCAGTTTGTGGAGGGGGCAGGGTTATAATGAAAAACTGTTTTTT
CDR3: CASSLWRGQGYNEKLFF

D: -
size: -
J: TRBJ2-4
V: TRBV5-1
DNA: TGCGCCAGCAGCTTCCAGGGCCGGGAAGACATTCAGTACTTC
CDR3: CASSFQGREDIQYF

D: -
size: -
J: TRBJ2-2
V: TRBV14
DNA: TGTGCCAGCAGCCAGGAACTAATAGGCGTGAACACCGGGGAGCTGTTTTTT
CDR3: CASSQELIGVNTGELFF

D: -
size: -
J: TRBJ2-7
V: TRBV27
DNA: TGTGCCAGCAGTTTCATAGCAGGGGCGCGGGAGCAGTACTTC
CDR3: CASSFIAGAREQYF

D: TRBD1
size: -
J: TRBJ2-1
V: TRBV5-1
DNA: TGCGCCAGCAGCTTGTTTATGGGACAGAAGCAGTTCTTC
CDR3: CASSLFMGQKQFF

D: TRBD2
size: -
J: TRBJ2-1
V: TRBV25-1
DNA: TGTGCCAGCAGTGAGGCCAGCGGGAGCATCAATGAGCAGTTCTTC
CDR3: CASSEASGSINEQFF

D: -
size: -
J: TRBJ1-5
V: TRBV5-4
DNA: TGTGCCAGCAGCTTATCAATCACGGACCAGCAGCATTTT
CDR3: CASSLSITDQQHF

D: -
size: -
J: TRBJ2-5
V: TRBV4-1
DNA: TGCGCCAGCAGCCTTCGAGATGGGAGACTGACTACACAAGAGACCCAGTACTTC
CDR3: CASSLRDGRLTTQETQYF

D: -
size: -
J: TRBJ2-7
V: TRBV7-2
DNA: TGTGCCAGCTCCCCAGTAGCGTCCGCCTACGAGCAGTACTTC
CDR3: CASSPVASAYEQYF

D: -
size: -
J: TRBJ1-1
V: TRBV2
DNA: TGTGCCAGCAGCGGTGCCGGTCGGGTAGGGACTGAAGCTTTCTTT
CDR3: CASSGAGRVGTEAFF

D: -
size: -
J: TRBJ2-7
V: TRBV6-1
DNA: TGTGCCAGCAGTGAAGTTGGCTACGAGCAGTACTTC
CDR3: CASSEVGYEQYF

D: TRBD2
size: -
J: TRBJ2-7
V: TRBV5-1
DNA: TGCGCCAGTCGGCCGCCGGGACTAGGGCACGAGCAGTACTTC
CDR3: CASRPPGLGHEQYF

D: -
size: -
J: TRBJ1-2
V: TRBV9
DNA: TGTGCCAGCAGCGTAGCAGGAACCTATGGCTACACCTTC
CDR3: CASSVAGTYGYTF